This TCR beta chain was documented in a study of cytomegalovirus exposure and HLA in healthy donors. Use of 60 Vbeta and 13 Jbeta primers characterized the PCR. Assay: immunoSEQ multiplex PCR; the TCRdb copy retains only in-frame clones and omits some. Counted here are 90,000 to 130,000 clones, roughly 68% occurring once; the ten biggest clones make up roughly 9%. CDR3 length equals 14 residues. With 6 bases removed from V and 1 base from J, the gap between germline ends came to 12 bases. Germline CDR1 is MNHEY and CDR2 is SMNVEV (reference sequence). Sequenced material: PBMCs. The chain joins TRBV27 to TRBJ1-1, with D possibly matching TRBD1 (5 bases). The clonotype was recovered from a man aged 30-40 years in good health and CMV-seropositive. The CDR3 DNA reads as TGTGCCAGCAGCATAGCGGGGGGGAACACTGAAGCTTTCTTT. Translation: CASSIAGGNTEAFF.